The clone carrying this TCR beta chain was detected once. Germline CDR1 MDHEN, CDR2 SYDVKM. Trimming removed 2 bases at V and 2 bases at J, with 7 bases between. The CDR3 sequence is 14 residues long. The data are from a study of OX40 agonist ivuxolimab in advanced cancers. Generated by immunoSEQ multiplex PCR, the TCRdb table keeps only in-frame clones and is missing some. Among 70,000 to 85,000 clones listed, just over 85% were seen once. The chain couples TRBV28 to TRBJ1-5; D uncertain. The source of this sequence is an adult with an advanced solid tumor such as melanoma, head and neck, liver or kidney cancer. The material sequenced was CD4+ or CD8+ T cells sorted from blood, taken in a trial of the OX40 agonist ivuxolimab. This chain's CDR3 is CASSLIRGNQPQHF. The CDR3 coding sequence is TGTGCCAGCAGTTTAATTCGAGGCAATCAGCCCCAGCATTTT.